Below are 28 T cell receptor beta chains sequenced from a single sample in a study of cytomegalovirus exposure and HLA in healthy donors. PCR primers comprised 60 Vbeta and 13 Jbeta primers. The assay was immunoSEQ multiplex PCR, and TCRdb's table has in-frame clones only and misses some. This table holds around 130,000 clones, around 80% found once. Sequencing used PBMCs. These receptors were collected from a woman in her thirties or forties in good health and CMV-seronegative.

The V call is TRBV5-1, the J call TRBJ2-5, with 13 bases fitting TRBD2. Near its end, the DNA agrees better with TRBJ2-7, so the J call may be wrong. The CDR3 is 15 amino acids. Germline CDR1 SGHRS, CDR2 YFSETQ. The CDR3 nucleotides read TGCGCCAGCAGCACGGGACTAGCGGGGCTCTACGAGCAGTACTTC. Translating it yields CASSTGLAGLYEQYF.

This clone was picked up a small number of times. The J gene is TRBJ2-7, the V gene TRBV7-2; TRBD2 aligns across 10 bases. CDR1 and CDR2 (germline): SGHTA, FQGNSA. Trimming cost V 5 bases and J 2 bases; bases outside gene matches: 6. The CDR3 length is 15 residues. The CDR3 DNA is TGTGCCAGCAGCACCAGCGGGGGGGCCGCCTACGAGCAGTACTTC. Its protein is CASSTSGGAAYEQYF.

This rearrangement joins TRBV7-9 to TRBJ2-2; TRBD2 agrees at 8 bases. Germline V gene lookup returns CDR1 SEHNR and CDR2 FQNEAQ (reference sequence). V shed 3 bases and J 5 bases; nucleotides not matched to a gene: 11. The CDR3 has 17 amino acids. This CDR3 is CASSFTPGGGQTGELFF. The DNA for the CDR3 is TGTGCCAGCAGCTTTACCCCCGGGGGGGGACAAACCGGGGAGCTGTTTTTT.

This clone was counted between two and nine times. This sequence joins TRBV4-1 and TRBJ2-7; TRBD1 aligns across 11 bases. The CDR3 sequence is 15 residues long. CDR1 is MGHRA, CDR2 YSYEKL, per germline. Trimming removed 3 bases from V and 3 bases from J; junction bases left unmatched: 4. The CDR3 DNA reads TGCGCCAGCAGCCATGCCGGGACAGGGGGCTACGAGCAGTACTTC. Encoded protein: CASSHAGTGGYEQYF.

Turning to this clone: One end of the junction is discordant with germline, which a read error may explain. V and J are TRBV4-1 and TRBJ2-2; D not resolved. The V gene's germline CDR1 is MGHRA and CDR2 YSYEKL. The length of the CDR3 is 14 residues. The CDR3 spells CASSQDANTGELFF. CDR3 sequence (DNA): TGCGCCAGCAGCCAAGATGCGAATACCGGGGAGCTGTTTTTT.

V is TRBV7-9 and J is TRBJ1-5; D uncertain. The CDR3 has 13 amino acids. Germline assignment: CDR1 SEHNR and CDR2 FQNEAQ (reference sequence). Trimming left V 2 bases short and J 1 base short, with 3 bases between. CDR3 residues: CASSLTSNQPQHF. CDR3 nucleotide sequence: TGTGCCAGCAGCTTAACAAGCAATCAGCCCCAGCATTTT.

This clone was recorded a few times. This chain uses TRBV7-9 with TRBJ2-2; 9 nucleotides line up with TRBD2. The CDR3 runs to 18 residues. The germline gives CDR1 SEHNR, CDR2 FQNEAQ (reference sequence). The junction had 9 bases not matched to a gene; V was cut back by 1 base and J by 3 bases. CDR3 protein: CASSLGLAGRSDTGELFF. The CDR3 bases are TGTGCCAGCAGCTTAGGGCTAGCGGGACGAAGCGACACCGGGGAGCTGTTTTTT.

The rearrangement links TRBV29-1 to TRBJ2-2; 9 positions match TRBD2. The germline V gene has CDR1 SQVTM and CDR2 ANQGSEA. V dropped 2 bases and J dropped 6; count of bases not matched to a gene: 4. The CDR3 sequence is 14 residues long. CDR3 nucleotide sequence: TGCAGCGTTGAATCGGCTAGCGGGGCCGGGGAGCTGTTTTTT. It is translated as CSVESASGAGELFF.

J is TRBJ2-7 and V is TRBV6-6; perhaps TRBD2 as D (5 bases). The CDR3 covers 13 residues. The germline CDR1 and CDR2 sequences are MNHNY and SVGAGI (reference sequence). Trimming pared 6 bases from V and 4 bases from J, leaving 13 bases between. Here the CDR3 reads CASRPTRGYEQYF. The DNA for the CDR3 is TGTGCCAGCAGACCCACTCGCGGGTACGAGCAGTACTTC.

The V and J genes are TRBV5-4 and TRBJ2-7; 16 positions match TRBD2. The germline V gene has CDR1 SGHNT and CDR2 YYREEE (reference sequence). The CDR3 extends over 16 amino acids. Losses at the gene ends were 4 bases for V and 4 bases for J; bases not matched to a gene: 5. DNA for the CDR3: TGTGCCAGCAGCCCTGGGACTAGCGGGGGGGAATACGAGCAGTACTTC. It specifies CASSPGTSGGEYEQYF.

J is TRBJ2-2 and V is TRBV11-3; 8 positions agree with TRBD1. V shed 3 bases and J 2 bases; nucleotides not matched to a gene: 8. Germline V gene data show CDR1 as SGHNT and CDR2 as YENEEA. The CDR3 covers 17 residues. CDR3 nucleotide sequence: TGTGCCAGCAGCTTTGCAGGGGGCGACGATAACACCGGGGAGCTGTTTTTT. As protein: CASSFAGGDDNTGELFF.

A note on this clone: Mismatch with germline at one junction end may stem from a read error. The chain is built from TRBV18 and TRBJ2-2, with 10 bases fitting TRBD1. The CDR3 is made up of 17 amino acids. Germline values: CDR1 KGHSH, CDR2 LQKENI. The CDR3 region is CASSPTGTGVNTGQLFF. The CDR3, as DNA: TGTGCCAGCTCACCCACCGGGACAGGGGTTAACACCGGGCAGCTGTTTTTT.

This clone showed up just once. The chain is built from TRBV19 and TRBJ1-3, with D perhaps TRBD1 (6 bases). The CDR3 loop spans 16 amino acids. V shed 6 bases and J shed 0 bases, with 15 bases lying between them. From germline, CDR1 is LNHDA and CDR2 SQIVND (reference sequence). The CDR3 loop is CASSTQQGASGNTIYF. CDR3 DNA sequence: TGTGCCAGTAGCACACAACAGGGAGCCTCTGGAAACACCATATATTTT.

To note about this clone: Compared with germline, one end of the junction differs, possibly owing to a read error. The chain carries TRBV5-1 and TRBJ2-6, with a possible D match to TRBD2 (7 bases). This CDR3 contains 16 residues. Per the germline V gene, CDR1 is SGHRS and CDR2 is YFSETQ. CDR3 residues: CASRGGGNSGANGLTF. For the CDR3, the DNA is TGCGCCAGCAGAGGGGGGGGGAACTCTGGGGCCAACGGCCTGACTTTC.

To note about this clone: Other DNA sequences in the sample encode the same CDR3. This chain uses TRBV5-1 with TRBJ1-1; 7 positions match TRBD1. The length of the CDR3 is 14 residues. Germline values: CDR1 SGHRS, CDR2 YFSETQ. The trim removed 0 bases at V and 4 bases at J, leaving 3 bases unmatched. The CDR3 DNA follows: TGCGCCAGCAGCTTGGAAGACAGGGTCACTGAAGCTTTCTTT. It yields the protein CASSLEDRVTEAFF.

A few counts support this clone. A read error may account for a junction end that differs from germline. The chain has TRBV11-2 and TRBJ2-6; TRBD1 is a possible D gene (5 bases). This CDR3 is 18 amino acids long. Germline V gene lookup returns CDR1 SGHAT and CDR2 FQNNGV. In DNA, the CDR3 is TGTGCCAGCAGCTCACCCTTCATCAGGGTAGCTGGGGCCAACGGCCTGACTTTC. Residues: CASSSPFIRVAGANGLTF.

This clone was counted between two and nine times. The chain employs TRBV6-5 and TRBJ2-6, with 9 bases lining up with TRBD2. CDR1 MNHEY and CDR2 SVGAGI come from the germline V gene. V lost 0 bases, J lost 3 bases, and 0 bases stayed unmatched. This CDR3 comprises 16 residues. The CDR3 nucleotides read TGTGCCAGCAGTTACTCTAGCGGGAGTGGGGCCAACGTCCTGACTTTC. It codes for CASSYSSGSGANVLTF.

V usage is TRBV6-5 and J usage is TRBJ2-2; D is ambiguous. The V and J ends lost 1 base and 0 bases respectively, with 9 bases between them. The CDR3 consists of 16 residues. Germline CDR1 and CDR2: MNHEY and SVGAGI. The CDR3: CASSYLSAPNTGELFF. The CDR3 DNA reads TGTGCCAGCAGTTACTTAAGCGCCCCGAACACCGGGGAGCTGTTTTTT.

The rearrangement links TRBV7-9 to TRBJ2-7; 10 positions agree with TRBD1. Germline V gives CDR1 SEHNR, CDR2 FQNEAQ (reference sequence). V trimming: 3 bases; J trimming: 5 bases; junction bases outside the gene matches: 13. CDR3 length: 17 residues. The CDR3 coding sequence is TGTGCCAGCAGCTTTAGCACTGGACAGGGGGGTAGGAACGAGCAGTACTTC. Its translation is CASSFSTGQGGRNEQYF.

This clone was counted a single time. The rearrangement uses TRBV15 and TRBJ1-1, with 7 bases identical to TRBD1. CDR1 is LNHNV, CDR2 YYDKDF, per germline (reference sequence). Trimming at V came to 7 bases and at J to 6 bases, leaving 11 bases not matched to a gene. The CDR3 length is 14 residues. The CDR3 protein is CATNTGVRESEAFF. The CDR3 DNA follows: TGTGCCACCAACACAGGGGTGAGGGAGTCTGAAGCTTTCTTT.

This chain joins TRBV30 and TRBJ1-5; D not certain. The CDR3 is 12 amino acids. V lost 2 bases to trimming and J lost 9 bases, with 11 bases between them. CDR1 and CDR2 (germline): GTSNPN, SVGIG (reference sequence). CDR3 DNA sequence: TGTGCCTGGAGTCCGGCGACTGGGCCCCAGCATTTT. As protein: CAWSPATGPQHF.

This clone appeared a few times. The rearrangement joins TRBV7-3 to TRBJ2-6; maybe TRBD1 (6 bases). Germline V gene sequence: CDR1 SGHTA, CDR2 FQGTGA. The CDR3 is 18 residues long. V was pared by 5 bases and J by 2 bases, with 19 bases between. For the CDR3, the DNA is TGTGCCAGCAGCCCAGCCGGGACAAGGAACACTGGGGCCAACGTCCTGACTTTC. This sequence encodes CASSPAGTRNTGANVLTF.

The DNA for the CDR3 is TGTGCCAGCAGTGGGGACACCCCCGGGGAGCTGTTTTTT. It translates to CASSGDTPGELFF. V gene TRBV2 combines with J gene TRBJ2-2; possible D gene TRBD1, 6 bases. V lost 4 bases and J lost 6, with 9 bases in between. The germline CDR1 and CDR2 sequences are SNHLY and FYNNEI. The CDR3 runs to 13 residues.

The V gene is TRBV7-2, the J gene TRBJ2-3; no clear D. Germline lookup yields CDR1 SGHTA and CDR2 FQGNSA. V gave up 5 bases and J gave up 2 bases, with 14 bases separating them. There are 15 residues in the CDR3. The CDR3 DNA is TGTGCCAGCAGCCCCGCTCGAACCTACACAGATACGCAGTATTTT. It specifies CASSPARTYTDTQYF.

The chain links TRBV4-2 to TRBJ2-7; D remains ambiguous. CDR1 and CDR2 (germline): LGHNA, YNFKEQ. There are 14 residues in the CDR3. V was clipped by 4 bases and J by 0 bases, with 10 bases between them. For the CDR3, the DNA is TGTGCCAGCAGCCCAGACGGGTTCTCCTACGAGCAGTACTTC. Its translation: CASSPDGFSYEQYF.

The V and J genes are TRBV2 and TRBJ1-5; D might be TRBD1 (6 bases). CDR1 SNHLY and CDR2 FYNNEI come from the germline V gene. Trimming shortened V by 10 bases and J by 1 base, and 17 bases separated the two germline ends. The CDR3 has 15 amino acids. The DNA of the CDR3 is TGTGCCACTTCTCGAGGGGGTCAAAGCAATCAGCCCCAGCATTTT. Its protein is CATSRGGQSNQPQHF.

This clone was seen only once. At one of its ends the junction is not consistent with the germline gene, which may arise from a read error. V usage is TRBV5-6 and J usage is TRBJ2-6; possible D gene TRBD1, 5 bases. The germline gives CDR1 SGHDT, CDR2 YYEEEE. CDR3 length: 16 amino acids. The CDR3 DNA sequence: TGTGCCAGCAGCTTTAACAGATTCTCTGGGGCCAACGGCCTGACTTTC. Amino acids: CASSFNRFSGANGLTF.

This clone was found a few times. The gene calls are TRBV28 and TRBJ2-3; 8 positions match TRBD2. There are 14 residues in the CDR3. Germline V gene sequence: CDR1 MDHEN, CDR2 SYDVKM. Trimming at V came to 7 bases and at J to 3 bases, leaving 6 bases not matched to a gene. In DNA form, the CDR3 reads TGTGCCAGCACCTCGGGGGGGCCGACAGATACGCAGTATTTT. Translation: CASTSGGPTDTQYF.